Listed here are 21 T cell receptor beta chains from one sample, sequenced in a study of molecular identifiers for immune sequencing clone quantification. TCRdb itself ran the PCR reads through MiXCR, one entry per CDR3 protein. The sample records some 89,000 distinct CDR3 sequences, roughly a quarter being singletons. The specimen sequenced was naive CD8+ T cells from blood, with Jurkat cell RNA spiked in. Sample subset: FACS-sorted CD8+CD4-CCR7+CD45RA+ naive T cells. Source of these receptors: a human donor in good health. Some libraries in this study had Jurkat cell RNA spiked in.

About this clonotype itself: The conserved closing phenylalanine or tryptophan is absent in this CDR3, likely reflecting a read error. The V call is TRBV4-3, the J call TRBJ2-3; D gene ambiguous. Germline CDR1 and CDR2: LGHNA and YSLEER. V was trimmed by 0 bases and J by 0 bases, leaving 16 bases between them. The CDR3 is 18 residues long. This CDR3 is CASSQDSTSSLSTDTQYL. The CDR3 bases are TGCGCCAGCAGCCAAGATAGCACTTCCTCTCTCAGCACAGATACGCAGTATCTT.

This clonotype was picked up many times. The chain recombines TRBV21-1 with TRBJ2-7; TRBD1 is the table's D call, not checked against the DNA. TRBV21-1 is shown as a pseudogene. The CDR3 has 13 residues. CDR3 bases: TGTGCCGAGCAAAAGTCGGTAGCCGGGGAGCAGTACTTC. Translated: CAEQKSVAGEQYF.

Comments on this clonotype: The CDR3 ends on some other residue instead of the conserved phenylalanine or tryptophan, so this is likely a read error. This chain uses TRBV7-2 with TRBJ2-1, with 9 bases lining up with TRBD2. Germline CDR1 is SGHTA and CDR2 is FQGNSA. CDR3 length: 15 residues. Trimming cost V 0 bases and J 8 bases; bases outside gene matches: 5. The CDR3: CASSLASGGIYEQFL. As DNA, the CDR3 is TGTGCCAGCAGCTTAGCCAGCGGGGGGATCTATGAGCAGTTCCTT.

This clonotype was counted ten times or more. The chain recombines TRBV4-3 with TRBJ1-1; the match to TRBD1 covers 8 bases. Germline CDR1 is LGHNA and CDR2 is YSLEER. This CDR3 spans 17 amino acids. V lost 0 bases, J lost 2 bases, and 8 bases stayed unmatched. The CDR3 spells CASSQDPRTGFNTEAFF. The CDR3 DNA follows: TGCGCCAGCAGCCAAGACCCCCGGACAGGGTTTAACACTGAAGCTTTCTTT.

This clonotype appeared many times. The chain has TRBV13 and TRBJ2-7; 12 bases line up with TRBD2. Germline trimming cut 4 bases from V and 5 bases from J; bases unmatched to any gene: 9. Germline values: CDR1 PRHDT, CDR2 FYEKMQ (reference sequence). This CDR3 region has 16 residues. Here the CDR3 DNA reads TGTGCCAGCAGCTGGACTAGCGGGACGTCCGGGCACGAGCAGTACTTC. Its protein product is CASSWTSGTSGHEQYF.

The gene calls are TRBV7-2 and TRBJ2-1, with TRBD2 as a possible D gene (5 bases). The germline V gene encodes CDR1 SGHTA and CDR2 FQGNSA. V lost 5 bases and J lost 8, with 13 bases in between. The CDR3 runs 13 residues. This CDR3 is CASSPGPRDEQFF. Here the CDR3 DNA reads TGTGCCAGCAGCCCAGGCCCGAGGGATGAGCAGTTCTTC.

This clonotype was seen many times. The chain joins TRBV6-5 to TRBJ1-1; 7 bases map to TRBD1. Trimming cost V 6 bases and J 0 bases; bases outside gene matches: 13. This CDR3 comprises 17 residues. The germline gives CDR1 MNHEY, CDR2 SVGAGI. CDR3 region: CASSPTGTAKMNTEAFF. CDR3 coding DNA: TGTGCCAGCAGCCCCACTGGGACAGCTAAGATGAACACTGAAGCTTTCTTT.

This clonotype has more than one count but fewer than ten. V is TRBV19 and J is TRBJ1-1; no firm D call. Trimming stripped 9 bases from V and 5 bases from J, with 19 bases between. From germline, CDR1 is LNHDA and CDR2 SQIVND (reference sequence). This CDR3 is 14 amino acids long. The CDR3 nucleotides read TGTGCCAGCGGAAGCGGCTTTGGGAGTACTGAAGCTTTCTTT. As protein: CASGSGFGSTEAFF. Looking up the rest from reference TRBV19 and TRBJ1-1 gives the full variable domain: DGGITQSPKYLFRKEGQNVTLSCEQNLNHDAMYWYRQDPGQGLRLIYYSQIVNDFQKGDIAEGYSVSREKKESFPLTVTSAQKNPTAFYLCASGSGFGSTEAFFGQGTRLTVV.

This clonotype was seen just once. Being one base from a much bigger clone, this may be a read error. The CDR3 DNA follows: TGCAGCGTTGCCATCTCGGGACTAGCGGGCGAGCAGTACTTC. Residues: CSVAISGLAGEQYF. The chain uses TRBV29-1 and TRBJ2-7; 12 bases align to TRBD2. V lost 4 bases to trimming and J lost 6 bases; unmatched junction nucleotides: 7. This CDR3 is built from 14 residues. The germline gives CDR1 SQVTM, CDR2 ANQGSEA.

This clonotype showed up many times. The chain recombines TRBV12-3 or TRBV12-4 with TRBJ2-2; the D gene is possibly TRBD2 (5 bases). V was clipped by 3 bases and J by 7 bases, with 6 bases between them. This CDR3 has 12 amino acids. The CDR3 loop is CASSFGDGELFF. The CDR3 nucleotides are TGTGCCAGCAGTTTCGGGGACGGGGAGCTGTTTTTT.

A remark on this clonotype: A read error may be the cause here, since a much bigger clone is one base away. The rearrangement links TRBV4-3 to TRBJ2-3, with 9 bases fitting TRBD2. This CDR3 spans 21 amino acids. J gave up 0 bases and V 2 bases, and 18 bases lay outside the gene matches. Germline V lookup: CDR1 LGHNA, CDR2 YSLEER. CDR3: CASSQSLRPTSGSSSTDTQYF. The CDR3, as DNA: TGCGCCAGCAGCCAATCTCTTCGGCCGACTAGCGGATCAAGTAGCACAGATACGCAGTATTTT.

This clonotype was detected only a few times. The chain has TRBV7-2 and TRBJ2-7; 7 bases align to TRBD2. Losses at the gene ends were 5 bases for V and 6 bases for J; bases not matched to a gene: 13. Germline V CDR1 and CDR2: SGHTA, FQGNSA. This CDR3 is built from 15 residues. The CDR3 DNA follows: TGTGCCAGCAGCCCGCCCCGGGGAGTAGCGGGCGAGCAGTACTTC. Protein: CASSPPRGVAGEQYF.

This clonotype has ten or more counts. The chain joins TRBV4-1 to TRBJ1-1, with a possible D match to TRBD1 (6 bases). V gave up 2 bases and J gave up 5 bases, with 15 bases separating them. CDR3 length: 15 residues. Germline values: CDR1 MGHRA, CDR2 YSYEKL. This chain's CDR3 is CASSQPQGSGTEAFF. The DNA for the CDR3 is TGCGCCAGCAGCCAACCACAGGGAAGTGGTACTGAAGCTTTCTTT.

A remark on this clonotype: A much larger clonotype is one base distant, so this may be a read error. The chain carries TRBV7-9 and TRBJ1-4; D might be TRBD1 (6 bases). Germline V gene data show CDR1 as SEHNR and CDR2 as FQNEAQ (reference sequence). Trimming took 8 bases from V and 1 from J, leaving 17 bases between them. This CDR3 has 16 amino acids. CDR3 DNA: TGTGCCAGCGGCTCCGGACAGATCGGAACTAATGAAAAACTGTTTTTT. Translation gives CASGSGQIGTNEKLFF.

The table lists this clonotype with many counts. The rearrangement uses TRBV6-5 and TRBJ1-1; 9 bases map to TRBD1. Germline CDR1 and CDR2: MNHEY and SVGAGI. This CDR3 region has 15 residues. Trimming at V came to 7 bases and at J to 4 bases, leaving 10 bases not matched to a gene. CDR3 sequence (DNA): TGTGCCAGCACAACAACAGGGGGCCGACGCACTGAAGCTTTCTTT. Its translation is CASTTTGGRRTEAFF.

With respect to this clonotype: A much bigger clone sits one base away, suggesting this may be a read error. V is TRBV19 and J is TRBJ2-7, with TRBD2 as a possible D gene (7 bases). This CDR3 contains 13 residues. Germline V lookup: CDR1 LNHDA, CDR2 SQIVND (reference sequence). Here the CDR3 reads CASSPAGAYEQCF. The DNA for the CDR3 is TGTGCCAGTAGCCCTGCGGGGGCCTACGAGCAGTGCTTC.

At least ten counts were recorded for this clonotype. The DNA for the CDR3 is TGTGCCAGCAGTACTACTAGCGGGAGATACGAGCAGTACTTC. Amino acid sequence: CASSTTSGRYEQYF. The chain uses TRBV25-1 and TRBJ2-7; 11 nucleotides agree with TRBD2. This CDR3 region has 14 residues. The V gene's germline CDR1 is MGHDK and CDR2 SYGVNS. J gave up 4 bases and V 5 bases, and 4 bases lay outside the gene matches.

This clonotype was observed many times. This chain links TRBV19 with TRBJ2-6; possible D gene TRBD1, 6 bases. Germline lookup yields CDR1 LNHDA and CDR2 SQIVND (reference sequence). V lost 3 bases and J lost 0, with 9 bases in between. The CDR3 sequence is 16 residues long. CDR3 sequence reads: CASSMDRDSGANVLTF. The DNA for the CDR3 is TGTGCCAGTAGTATGGACAGAGACTCTGGGGCCAACGTCCTGACTTTC. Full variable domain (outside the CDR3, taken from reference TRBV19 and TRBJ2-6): DGGITQSPKYLFRKEGQNVTLSCEQNLNHDAMYWYRQDPGQGLRLIYYSQIVNDFQKGDIAEGYSVSREKKESFPLTVTSAQKNPTAFYLCASSMDRDSGANVLTFGAGSRLTVL.

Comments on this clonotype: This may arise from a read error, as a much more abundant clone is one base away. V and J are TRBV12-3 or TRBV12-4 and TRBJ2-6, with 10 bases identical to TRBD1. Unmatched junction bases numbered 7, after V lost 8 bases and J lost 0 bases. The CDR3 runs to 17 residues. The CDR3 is CASGGQGVYSGANVLTF. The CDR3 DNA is TGTGCCAGCGGCGGACAGGGGGTTTACTCTGGGGCCAACGTCCTGACTTTC.

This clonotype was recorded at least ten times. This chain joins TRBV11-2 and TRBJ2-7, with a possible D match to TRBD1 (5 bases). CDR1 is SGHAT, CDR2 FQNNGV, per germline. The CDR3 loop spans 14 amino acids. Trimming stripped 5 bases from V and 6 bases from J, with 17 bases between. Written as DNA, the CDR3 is TGTGCCAGCAGCCCATTGGGGCAGTGGGGCGAGCAGTACTTC. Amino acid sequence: CASSPLGQWGEQYF.

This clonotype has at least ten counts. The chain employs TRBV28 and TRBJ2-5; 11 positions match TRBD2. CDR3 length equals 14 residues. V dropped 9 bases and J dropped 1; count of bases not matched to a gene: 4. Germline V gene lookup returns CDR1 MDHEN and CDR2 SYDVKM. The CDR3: CASAGTSGQETQYF. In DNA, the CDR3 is TGTGCCAGTGCCGGGACTAGCGGCCAAGAGACCCAGTACTTC.